These 4 T cell receptor beta chains were sequenced from one sample in a study of shared clonotypes between healthy human individuals. Measured with immunoSEQ multiplex PCR; TCRdb has only the in-frame clones, and not every one. Among about 1.5 million clones listed, 96% were seen once. The sequencing sample was made of naive CD4+ T cells sorted from blood. Subset denoted: CD45RA+ positively selected. The receptors stem from a man younger than 45 in good health.

This clone was seen just once. This chain uses TRBV5-1 with TRBJ1-2, with 9 nucleotides matching TRBD1. This CDR3 comprises 15 residues. Unmatched junction bases numbered 6, after V lost 2 bases and J lost 4 bases. In germline, CDR1 is SGHRS, CDR2 YFSETQ. This CDR3 is CASSLHRGQSYGYTF. Written as DNA, the CDR3 is TGCGCCAGCAGCTTACACAGGGGGCAAAGCTATGGCTACACCTTC.

The rearrangement joins TRBV6-5 to TRBJ2-7, with D possibly being TRBD1 (5 bases). Germline CDR1 and CDR2: MNHEY and SVGAGI. V was cut by 0 bases and J by 3 bases, with 12 bases left in between. This CDR3 contains 15 residues. The CDR3 sequence is CASSYSRGTFYEQYF. The CDR3 DNA reads as TGTGCCAGCAGTTACTCAAGGGGAACCTTCTACGAGCAGTACTTC.

The chain is built from TRBV7-9 and TRBJ1-1, with 8 bases that match TRBD1. V lost 3 bases, J lost 4 bases, and 7 bases stayed unmatched. Per germline, CDR1 SEHNR and CDR2 FQNEAQ (reference sequence). The CDR3 has 15 amino acids. The CDR3 region has the DNA TGTGCCAGCAGCTTTAGGACAGGGTTGGTCACTGAAGCTTTCTTT. Translation gives CASSFRTGLVTEAFF.

V and J are TRBV9 and TRBJ1-2; D is possibly TRBD1 (5 bases). The CDR3 is 12 residues long. Germline CDR1 is SGDLS and CDR2 is YYNGEE. Trimming left V 1 base short and J 10 bases short, with 11 bases between. The CDR3 reads CASSVRGFNYTF. The CDR3, as DNA: TGTGCCAGCAGCGTACGGGGGTTCAACTACACCTTC.